The next 24 T cell receptor beta chains were all read from a single sample in a study of blood T cell repertoires in COVID-19. Profiled with immunoSEQ multiplex PCR; TCRdb holds only in-frame clones, not every one. The sample lists approximately 500,000 clones, roughly 91% occurring once. The material sequenced was peripheral blood. The receptors derive from a woman between 50 and 59 years old with COVID-19, enrolled during active disease.

V is TRBV7-2 and J is TRBJ1-2; D remains unclear. CDR3 length equals 14 residues. Germline assignment: CDR1 SGHTA and CDR2 FQGNSA. Trimming took 1 base from V and 4 from J, leaving 10 bases between them. The CDR3 DNA reads TGTGCCAGCAGCTTAGGGCCCGTCAGCTATGGCTACACCTTC. It encodes CASSLGPVSYGYTF.

This chain connects TRBV10-3 to TRBJ1-2, with D possibly being TRBD1 (6 bases). Per germline, CDR1 ENHRY and CDR2 SYGVKD. With 4 bases removed from V and 0 bases from J, the gap between germline ends came to 18 bases. The CDR3 is 17 residues long. Written as DNA, the CDR3 is TGTGCCATCAGTGTAACAGGGAGGGAACTACCTAACTATGGCTACACCTTC. Translation gives CAISVTGRELPNYGYTF.

This clone has just a few counts. The chain is built from TRBV19 and TRBJ1-2; 7 nucleotides align to TRBD1. Germline V CDR1 and CDR2: LNHDA, SQIVND (reference sequence). There are 13 residues in the CDR3. With 6 bases clipped from V and 6 bases from J, the junction kept 7 bases outside the gene matches. The CDR3 region has the DNA TGTGCCAGTAGGACAAGGGACAGCGATGGCTACACCTTC. Protein: CASRTRDSDGYTF.

The CDR3 DNA follows: TGTGCCAGCAGCGGGGGACTAGCGGGGATCACAGATACGCAGTATTTT. Protein sequence: CASSGGLAGITDTQYF. The chain links TRBV9 to TRBJ2-3; TRBD2 matches 13 bases. The CDR3 totals 16 residues. V lost 3 bases and J lost 2; bases outside the gene matches: 3. Germline lookup yields CDR1 SGDLS and CDR2 YYNGEE.

The chain uses TRBV5-1 and TRBJ1-4; D not certain. Between the trimmed V and J ends, which lost 8 bases and 7 bases, there was a span of 18 bases. The CDR3 is made up of 14 amino acids. CDR1 SGHRS and CDR2 YFSETQ come from the germline V gene. The CDR3 bases are TGCGCCAGGTACTCCCGGGATAGGCCTGAAAAACTGTTTTTT. Its translation is CARYSRDRPEKLFF.

This clone was observed once. CDR3 DNA sequence: TGTGCCAGCAGTAAATCCAGACTTAATAATTCACCCCTCCACTTT. It is translated as CASSKSRLNNSPLHF. The chain carries TRBV6-5 and TRBJ1-6; D is ambiguous. The V and J ends lost 5 bases and 5 bases respectively, with 13 bases between them. CDR1 is MNHEY, CDR2 SVGAGI, per germline. The CDR3 runs to 15 residues.

The rearrangement joins TRBV11-3 to TRBJ2-2; D not resolved. This CDR3 comprises 15 residues. Germline V gene sequence: CDR1 SGHNT, CDR2 YENEEA. V was pared by 1 base and J by 2 bases, with 8 bases between. CDR3 bases: TGTGCCAGCAGCTTAGGGAGAACCAACACCGGGGAGCTGTTTTTT. Amino acid sequence: CASSLGRTNTGELFF.

The genes are TRBV19 and TRBJ2-3, with D possibly TRBD2 on 6 matching bases. Germline loops: CDR1 LNHDA, CDR2 SQIVND (reference sequence). The CDR3 length is 15 residues. V was clipped by 3 bases and J by 4 bases, with 14 bases between them. For the CDR3, the DNA is TGTGCCAGTAGTATTCAGGCCGGGGAGGCAGATACGCAGTATTTT. The encoded protein is CASSIQAGEADTQYF.

The CDR3 spells CASSLQGADTGELFF. The CDR3 DNA reads as TGTGCCAGCAGTTTACAGGGGGCGGACACCGGGGAGCTGTTTTTT. This chain joins TRBV5-8 and TRBJ2-2, with 9 bases that match TRBD1. The CDR3 has 15 amino acids. From germline, CDR1 is SGHTS and CDR2 YDEGEE. The junction had 5 bases not matched to a gene; V was cut back by 5 bases and J by 3 bases.

The chain has TRBV3-1 (or the pseudogene TRBV3-2) and TRBJ2-7, with D maybe TRBD2 (5 bases). Per germline, CDR1 LGHDT and CDR2 YNNKEL (reference sequence). CDR3 size: 17 residues. The V gene lost 1 base and the J gene lost 5 bases, with 21 bases spanning the gap. The CDR3 reads CASSQVGGLSQRDEQYF. The CDR3 nucleotides read TGTGCCAGCAGCCAAGTCGGTGGACTGTCACAAAGGGACGAGCAGTACTTC.

The V call is TRBV5-6, the J call TRBJ2-2; D perhaps matches TRBD1 (6 bases). The CDR3 runs 16 residues. The V gene's germline CDR1 is SGHDT and CDR2 YYEEEE. Trimming shortened V by 7 bases and J by 2 bases, and 18 bases separated the two germline ends. The CDR3 spells CASSWGFRGNTGELFF. The CDR3 DNA reads TGTGCCAGCTCGTGGGGGTTCAGGGGCAACACCGGGGAGCTGTTTTTT.

This clone was detected once. The CDR3 DNA reads TGTGCCAGCAGTTCGCTTGGGGAGCCGAACACCGGGGAGCTGTTTTTT. It translates to CASSSLGEPNTGELFF. This sequence joins TRBV27 and TRBJ2-2; tentatively, D is TRBD2 (5 bases). Germline lookup yields CDR1 MNHEY and CDR2 SMNVEV (reference sequence). Between the trimmed V and J ends, which lost 4 bases and 0 bases, there was a span of 12 bases. The CDR3 loop spans 16 amino acids.

This clone appeared a few times. The chain recombines TRBV3-1 (or the pseudogene TRBV3-2) with TRBJ2-7; 12 positions agree with TRBD2. The V gene's germline CDR1 is LGHDT and CDR2 YNNKEL (reference sequence). The CDR3 runs 14 residues. The junction had 3 bases not matched to a gene; V was cut back by 2 bases and J by 7 bases. CDR3 residues: CASSQTSGGREQYF. Here the CDR3 DNA reads TGTGCCAGCAGCCAAACTAGCGGGGGGCGAGAGCAGTACTTC.

This chain uses TRBV28 with TRBJ2-7; 11 nucleotides line up with TRBD1. V was pared by 5 bases and J by 3 bases, with 6 bases of the junction left unmatched. Germline assignment: CDR1 MDHEN and CDR2 SYDVKM. The CDR3 has 15 amino acids. This chain's CDR3 is CASSPTGTGGYEQYF. CDR3 DNA: TGTGCCAGCAGTCCCACCGGGACAGGGGGCTACGAGCAGTACTTC.

The CDR3 loop is CASRDRRTAMNTEAFF. CDR3 DNA: TGTGCCAGCAGGGACCGCCGGACAGCCATGAACACTGAAGCTTTCTTT. The chain combines TRBV2 with TRBJ1-1; possible D gene TRBD1, 6 bases. CDR3 size: 16 residues. Germline CDR1 reads SNHLY; CDR2 reads FYNNEI. The V gene lost 6 bases and the J gene lost 0 bases, with 17 bases spanning the gap.

The chain combines TRBV12-3 or TRBV12-4 with TRBJ2-1; D unresolved. The CDR3 has 11 residues. Trimming stripped 7 bases from V and 5 bases from J, with 6 bases between. DNA for the CDR3: TGTGCCAGCACTTTTAACAATGAGCAGTTCTTC. It codes for CASTFNNEQFF.

The V call is TRBV5-4, the J call TRBJ1-1; D call uncertain. The germline V and J ends were trimmed by 0 bases and 1 base, with 7 bases remaining between them. The CDR3 spans 14 residues. Germline CDR1 is SGHNT and CDR2 is YYREEE (reference sequence). CDR3 in amino acids: CASSLGAGNTEAFF. The CDR3 DNA reads TGTGCCAGCAGCTTGGGGGCAGGGAACACTGAAGCTTTCTTT. Variable domain in full (rest from reference TRBV5-4 and TRBJ1-1): ETGVTQSPTHLIKTRGQQVTLRCSSQSGHNTVSWYQQALGQGPQFIFQYYREEENGRGNFPPRFSGLQFPNYSSELNVNALELDDSALYLCASSLGAGNTEAFFGQGTRLTVV.

The V and J genes are TRBV9 and TRBJ2-1; 8 bases line up with TRBD2. The CDR3 sequence is 16 residues long. Germline V gene sequence: CDR1 SGDLS, CDR2 YYNGEE. The trim removed 4 bases at V and 4 bases at J, leaving 10 bases unmatched. The CDR3 sequence is CASSPRGSGGYNEQFF. The CDR3 DNA follows: TGTGCCAGCAGCCCCCGGGGAAGCGGGGGTTACAATGAGCAGTTCTTC.

The V and J genes are TRBV11-3 and TRBJ1-1, with no clear D. Germline assignment: CDR1 SGHNT and CDR2 YENEEA. V shed 4 bases and J shed 2 bases, with 14 bases lying between them. The CDR3 covers 15 residues. In nucleotides, the CDR3 is TGTGCCAGCAGCTCAGAACTTATTTTTAACACTGAAGCTTTCTTT. Translation gives CASSSELIFNTEAFF.

The chain has TRBV27 and TRBJ1-1; 7 bases fit TRBD1. This CDR3 spans 15 amino acids. Trimming took 5 bases from V and 0 from J; bases not matched to a gene: 6. Germline values: CDR1 MNHEY, CDR2 SMNVEV (reference sequence). The CDR3 sequence: CASSSDREMNTEAFF. The CDR3 bases are TGTGCCAGCAGTAGTGACAGGGAAATGAACACTGAAGCTTTCTTT.

The gene calls are TRBV19 and TRBJ2-5, with 15 bases fitting TRBD2. Trimming cost V 2 bases and J 3 bases; bases outside gene matches: 1. Germline CDR1 reads LNHDA; CDR2 reads SQIVND (reference sequence). This CDR3 comprises 16 residues. CDR3 nucleotide sequence: TGTGCCAGTAGTATAAGGACTAGCGGGGGGGAAGAGACCCAGTACTTC. It encodes CASSIRTSGGEETQYF.

The V and J genes are TRBV6-5 and TRBJ1-2; a possible D gene is TRBD1 (6 bases). CDR3 size: 14 residues. V shed 8 bases and J shed 3 bases, with 16 bases lying between them. Germline values: CDR1 MNHEY, CDR2 SVGAGI. Here the CDR3 DNA reads TGTGCCAGCGGGGGCAGGGTCTTTGACTATGGCTACACCTTC. Amino acids: CASGGRVFDYGYTF.

V gene TRBV3-1 (or the pseudogene TRBV3-2) combines with J gene TRBJ2-7, with D hard to call. The ends were cut back, 6 bases at V and 5 bases at J, with 11 bases in the middle. CDR1 is LGHDT, CDR2 YNNKEL, per germline (reference sequence). This CDR3 contains 12 residues. CDR3 region: CASRSLTDEQYF. CDR3 coding DNA: TGTGCCAGCAGGTCACTAACCGACGAGCAGTACTTC.

This sequence joins TRBV9 and TRBJ2-1, with D possibly being TRBD2 (5 bases). Deletions cut 0 bases from V and 5 bases from J, with 15 bases between. Per germline, CDR1 SGDLS and CDR2 YYNGEE. CDR3 length: 16 amino acids. As DNA, the CDR3 is TGTGCCAGCAGCGTAGGTTCTTGGACTTTCGACAATGAGCAGTTCTTC. Protein sequence: CASSVGSWTFDNEQFF.